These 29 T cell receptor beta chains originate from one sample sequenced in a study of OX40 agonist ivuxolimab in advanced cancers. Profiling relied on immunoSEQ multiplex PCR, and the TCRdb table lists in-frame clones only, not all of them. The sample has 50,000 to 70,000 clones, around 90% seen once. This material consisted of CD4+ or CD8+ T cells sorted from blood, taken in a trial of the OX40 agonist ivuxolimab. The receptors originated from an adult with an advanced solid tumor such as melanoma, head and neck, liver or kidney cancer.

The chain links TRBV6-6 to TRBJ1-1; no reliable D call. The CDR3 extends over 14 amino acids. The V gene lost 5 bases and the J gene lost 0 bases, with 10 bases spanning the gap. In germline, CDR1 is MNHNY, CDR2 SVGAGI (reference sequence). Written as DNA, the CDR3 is TGTGCCAGCAGTACTGGGGTTTTGAACACTGAAGCTTTCTTT. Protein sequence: CASSTGVLNTEAFF.

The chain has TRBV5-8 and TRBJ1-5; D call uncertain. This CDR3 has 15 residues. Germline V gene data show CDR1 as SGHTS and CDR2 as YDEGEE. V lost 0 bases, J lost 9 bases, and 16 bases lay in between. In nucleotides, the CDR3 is TGTGCCAGCAGCTTGGGCCGCCGAGAGGTAAGGCCCCAGCATTTT. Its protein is CASSLGRREVRPQHF.

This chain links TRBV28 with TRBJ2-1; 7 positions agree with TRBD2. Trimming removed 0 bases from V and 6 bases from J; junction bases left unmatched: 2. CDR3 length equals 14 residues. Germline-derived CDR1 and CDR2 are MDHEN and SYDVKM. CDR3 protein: CASSLWRERNEQFF. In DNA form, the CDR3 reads TGTGCCAGCAGTTTATGGCGGGAGCGCAATGAGCAGTTCTTC. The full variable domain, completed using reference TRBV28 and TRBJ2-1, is DVKVTQSSRYLVKRTGEKVFLECVQDMDHENMFWYRQDPGLGLRLIYFSYDVKMKEKGDIPEGYSVSREKKERFSLILESASTNQTSMYLCASSLWRERNEQFFGPGTRLTVL.

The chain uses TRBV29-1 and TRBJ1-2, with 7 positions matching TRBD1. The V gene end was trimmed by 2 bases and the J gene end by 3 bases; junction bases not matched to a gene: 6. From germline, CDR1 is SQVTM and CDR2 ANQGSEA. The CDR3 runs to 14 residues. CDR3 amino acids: CSVENRGWDYGYTF. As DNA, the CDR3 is TGCAGCGTTGAAAACAGGGGTTGGGACTATGGCTACACCTTC.

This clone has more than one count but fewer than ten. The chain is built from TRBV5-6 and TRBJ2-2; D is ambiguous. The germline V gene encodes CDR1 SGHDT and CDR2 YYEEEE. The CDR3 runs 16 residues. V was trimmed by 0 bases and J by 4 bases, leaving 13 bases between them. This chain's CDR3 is CASSLASAGGTGELFF. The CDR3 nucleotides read TGTGCCAGCAGCTTGGCCTCCGCCGGCGGCACCGGGGAGCTGTTTTTT.

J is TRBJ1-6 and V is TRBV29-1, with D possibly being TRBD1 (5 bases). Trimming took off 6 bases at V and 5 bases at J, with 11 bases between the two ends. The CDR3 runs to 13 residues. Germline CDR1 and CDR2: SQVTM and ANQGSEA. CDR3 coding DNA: TGCAGCGTCCTCGACAGAGATAATTCACCCCTCCACTTT. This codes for CSVLDRDNSPLHF.

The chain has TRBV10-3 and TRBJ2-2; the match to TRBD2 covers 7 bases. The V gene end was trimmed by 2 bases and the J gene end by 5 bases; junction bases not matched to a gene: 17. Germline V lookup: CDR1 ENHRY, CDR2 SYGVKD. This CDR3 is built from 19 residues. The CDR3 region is CAISETGPRGLVWTGELFF. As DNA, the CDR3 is TGTGCCATCAGTGAGACCGGGCCCCGAGGACTAGTCTGGACCGGGGAGCTGTTTTTT.

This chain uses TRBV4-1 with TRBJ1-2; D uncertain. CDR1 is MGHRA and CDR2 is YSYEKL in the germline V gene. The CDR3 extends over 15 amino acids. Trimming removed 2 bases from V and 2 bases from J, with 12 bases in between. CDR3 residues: CASSQFSSPNYGYTF. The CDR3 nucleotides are TGCGCCAGCAGCCAATTCTCCAGCCCCAACTATGGCTACACCTTC.

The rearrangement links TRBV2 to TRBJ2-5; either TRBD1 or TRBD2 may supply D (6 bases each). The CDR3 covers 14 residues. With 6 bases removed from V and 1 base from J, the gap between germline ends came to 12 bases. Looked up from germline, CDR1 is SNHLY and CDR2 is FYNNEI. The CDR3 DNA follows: TGTGCCAGCAGATCTTCGGGGGCCCAAGAGACCCAGTACTTC. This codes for CASRSSGAQETQYF. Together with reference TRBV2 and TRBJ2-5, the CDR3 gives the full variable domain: EPEVTQTPSHQVTQMGQEVILRCVPISNHLYFYWYRQILGQKVEFLVSFYNNEISEKSEIFDDQFSVERPDGSNFTLKIRSTKLEDSAMYFCASRSSGAQETQYFGPGTRLLVL.

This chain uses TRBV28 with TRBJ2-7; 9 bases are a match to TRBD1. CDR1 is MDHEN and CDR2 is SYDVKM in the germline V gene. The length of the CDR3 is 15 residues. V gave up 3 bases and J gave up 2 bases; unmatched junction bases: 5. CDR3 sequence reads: CASSFVTGGAYEQYF. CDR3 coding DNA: TGTGCCAGCAGTTTCGTGACAGGGGGGGCCTACGAGCAGTACTTC.

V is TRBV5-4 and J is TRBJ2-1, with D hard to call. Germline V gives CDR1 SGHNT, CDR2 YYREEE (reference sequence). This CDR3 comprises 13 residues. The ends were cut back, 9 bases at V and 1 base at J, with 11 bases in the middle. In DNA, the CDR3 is TGTGCCATCACAGAAAGATCCTACAATGAGCAGTTCTTC. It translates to CAITERSYNEQFF.

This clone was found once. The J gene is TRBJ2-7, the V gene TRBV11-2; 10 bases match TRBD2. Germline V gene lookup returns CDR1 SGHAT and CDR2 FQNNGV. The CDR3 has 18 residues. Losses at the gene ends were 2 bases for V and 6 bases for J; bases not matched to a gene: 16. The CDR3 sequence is CASSLSGRAFVYRVEQYF. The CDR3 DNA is TGTGCCAGCAGCTTAAGCGGGAGGGCCTTCGTCTATCGGGTCGAGCAGTACTTC.

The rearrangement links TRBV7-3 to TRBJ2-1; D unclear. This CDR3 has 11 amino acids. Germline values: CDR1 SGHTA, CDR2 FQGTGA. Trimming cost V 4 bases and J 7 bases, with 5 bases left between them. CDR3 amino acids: CASSWGNEQFF. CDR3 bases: TGTGCCAGCAGCTGGGGAAATGAGCAGTTCTTC.

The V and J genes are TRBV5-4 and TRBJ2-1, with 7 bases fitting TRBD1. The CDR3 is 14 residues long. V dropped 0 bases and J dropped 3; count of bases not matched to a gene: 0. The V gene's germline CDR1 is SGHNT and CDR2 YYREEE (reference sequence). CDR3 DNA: TGTGCCAGCAGCTTGGGGGACAGCTACAATGAGCAGTTCTTC. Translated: CASSLGDSYNEQFF.

CDR3 residues: CASSQAGSSVVSQETQYF. CDR3 nucleotide sequence: TGCGCCAGCAGCCAAGCGGGCTCTTCCGTAGTATCCCAAGAGACCCAGTACTTC. The chain joins TRBV4-1 to TRBJ2-5; D is unclear. The CDR3 length is 18 residues. Between the trimmed V and J ends, which lost 1 base and 1 base, there was a span of 19 bases. CDR1 and CDR2 (germline): MGHRA, YSYEKL.

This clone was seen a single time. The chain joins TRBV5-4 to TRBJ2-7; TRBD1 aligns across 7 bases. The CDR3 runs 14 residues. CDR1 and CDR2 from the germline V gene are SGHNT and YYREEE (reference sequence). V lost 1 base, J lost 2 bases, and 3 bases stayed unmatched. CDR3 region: CASSLTGDAYEQYV. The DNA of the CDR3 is TGTGCCAGCAGCTTGACAGGGGACGCCTACGAGCAGTACGTC.

CDR3 amino acids: CASSSLEGQYF. DNA for the CDR3: TGTGCCAGCAGCTCGCTAGAGGGCCAGTACTTC. This chain links TRBV11-2 with TRBJ2-5; weak D call: TRBD2 (5 bases). The CDR3 totals 11 residues. V was cut by 4 bases and J by 10 bases, with 10 bases left in between. CDR1 is SGHAT, CDR2 FQNNGV, per germline. Variable domain in full (rest from reference TRBV11-2 and TRBJ2-5): EAGVAQSPRYKIIEKRQSVAFWCNPISGHATLYWYQQILGQGPKLLIQFQNNGVVDDSQLPKDRFSAERLKGVDSTLKIQPAKLEDSAVYLCASSSLEGQYFGPGTRLLVL.

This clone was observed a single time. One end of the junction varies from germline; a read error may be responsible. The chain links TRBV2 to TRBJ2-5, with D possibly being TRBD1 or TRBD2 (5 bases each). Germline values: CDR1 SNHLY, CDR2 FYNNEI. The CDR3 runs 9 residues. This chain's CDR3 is CASSPGPDF. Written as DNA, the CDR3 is TGTGCCAGCAGCCCGGGACCCGACTTC.

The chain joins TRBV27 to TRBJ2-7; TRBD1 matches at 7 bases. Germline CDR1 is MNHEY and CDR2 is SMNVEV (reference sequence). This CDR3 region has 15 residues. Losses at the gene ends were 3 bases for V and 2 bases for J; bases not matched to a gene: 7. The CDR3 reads CASSLSGGPAYEQYF. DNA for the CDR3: TGTGCCAGCAGTTTGTCAGGGGGTCCTGCCTACGAGCAGTACTTC.

CDR3 DNA sequence: TGCGCCAGCAGCCAAGGATTGGACAGTAGTAACTATGGCTACACCTTC. Amino acids: CASSQGLDSSNYGYTF. J is TRBJ1-2 and V is TRBV4-1, with D perhaps matching TRBD1 (6 bases). The CDR3 is 16 residues long. V was shortened by 1 base and J by 1 base, with 13 bases between the two germline ends. In germline, CDR1 is MGHRA, CDR2 YSYEKL.

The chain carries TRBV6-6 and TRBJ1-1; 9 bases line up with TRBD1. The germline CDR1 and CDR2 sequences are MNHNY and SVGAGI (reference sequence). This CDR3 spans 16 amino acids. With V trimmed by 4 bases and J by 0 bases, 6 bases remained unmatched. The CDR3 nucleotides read TGTGCCAGCAGTTGGGACAGGGAGGGGCTGAACACTGAAGCTTTCTTT. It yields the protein CASSWDREGLNTEAFF.

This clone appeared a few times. CDR3 in amino acids: CASSQDRAGNQPQHF. CDR3 nucleotide sequence: TGCGCCAGCAGCCAAGATCGGGCAGGGAATCAGCCCCAGCATTTT. V is TRBV4-3 and J is TRBJ1-5; weak D call: TRBD1 (5 bases). V was pared by 0 bases and J by 4 bases, with 10 bases between. The CDR3 length is 15 residues. The germline V gene encodes CDR1 LGHNA and CDR2 YSLEER.

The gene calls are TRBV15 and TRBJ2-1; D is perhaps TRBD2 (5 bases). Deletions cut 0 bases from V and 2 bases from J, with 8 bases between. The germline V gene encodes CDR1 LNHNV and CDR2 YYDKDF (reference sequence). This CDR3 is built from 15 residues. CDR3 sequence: CATSRDLGTYNEQFF. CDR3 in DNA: TGTGCCACCAGCAGAGATCTCGGGACCTACAATGAGCAGTTCTTC.

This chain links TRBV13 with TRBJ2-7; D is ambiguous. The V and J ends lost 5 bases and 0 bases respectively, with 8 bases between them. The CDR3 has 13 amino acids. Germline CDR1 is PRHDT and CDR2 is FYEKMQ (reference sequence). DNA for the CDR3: TGTGCCAGCAGCCCAAGGAGCTCCTACGAGCAGTACTTC. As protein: CASSPRSSYEQYF. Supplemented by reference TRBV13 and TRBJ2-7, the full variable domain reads AAGVIQSPRHLIKEKRETATLKCYPIPRHDTVYWYQQGPGQDPQFLISFYEKMQSDKGSIPDRFSAQQFSDYHSELNMSSLELGDSALYFCASSPRSSYEQYFGPGTRLTVT.

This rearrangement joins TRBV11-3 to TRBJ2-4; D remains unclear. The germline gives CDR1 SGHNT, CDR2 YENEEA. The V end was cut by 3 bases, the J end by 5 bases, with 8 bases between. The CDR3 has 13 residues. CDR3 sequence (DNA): TGTGCCAGCAGCTTGCCGTTAGAAAACATTCAGTACTTC. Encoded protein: CASSLPLENIQYF. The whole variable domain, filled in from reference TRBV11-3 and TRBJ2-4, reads EAGVVQSPRYKIIEKKQPVAFWCNPISGHNTLYWYLQNLGQGPELLIRYENEEAVDDSQLPKDRFSAERLKGVDSTLKIQPAELGDSAVYLCASSLPLENIQYFGAGTRLSVL.

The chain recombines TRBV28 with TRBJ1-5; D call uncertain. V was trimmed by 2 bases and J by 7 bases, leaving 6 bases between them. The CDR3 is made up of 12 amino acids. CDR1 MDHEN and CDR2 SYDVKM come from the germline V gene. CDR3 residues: CASSLGGQPQHF. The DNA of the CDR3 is TGTGCCAGCAGTTTAGGCGGGCAGCCCCAGCATTTT.

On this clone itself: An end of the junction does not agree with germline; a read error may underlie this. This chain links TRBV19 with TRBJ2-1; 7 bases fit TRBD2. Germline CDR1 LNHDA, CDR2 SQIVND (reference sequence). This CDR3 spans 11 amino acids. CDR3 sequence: CSGGEGNEQFF. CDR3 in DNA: TGCTCGGGGGGAGAGGGGAATGAGCAGTTCTTC.

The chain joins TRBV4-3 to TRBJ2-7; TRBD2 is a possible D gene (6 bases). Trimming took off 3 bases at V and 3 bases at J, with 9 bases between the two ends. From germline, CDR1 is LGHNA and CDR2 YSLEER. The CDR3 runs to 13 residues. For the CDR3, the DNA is TGCGCCAGCAGCCATGGGACTTACTACGAGCAGTACTTC. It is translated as CASSHGTYYEQYF.

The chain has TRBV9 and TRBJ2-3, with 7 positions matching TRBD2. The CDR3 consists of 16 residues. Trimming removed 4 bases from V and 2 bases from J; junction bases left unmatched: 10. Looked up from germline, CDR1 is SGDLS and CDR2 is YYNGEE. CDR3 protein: CASSFGASGNTDTQYF. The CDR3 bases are TGTGCCAGCAGCTTCGGGGCTAGCGGAAACACAGATACGCAGTATTTT.